This T cell receptor beta chain was recovered during a study of blood T cell repertoires in COVID-19. Study information: Sites across the United States, Italy and Spain contributed samples from acute and convalescent COVID-19. T cells, B-cell-depleted T cells, or PBMCs provided the cDNA or gDNA that served as material.

In the study's own analysis: Nucleated cell counts were estimated from reference gene primer amplification. Clones were sequenced by immunoSEQ multiplex PCR, and TCRdb holds only the in-frame ones, with some missing. The DNA was the basis for D and trimming; V, J and clone size are from that table. The sample carries 450,000 or so clones, about 91% recorded once. The germline V gene encodes CDR1 LGHDT and CDR2 YNNKEL (reference sequence). Trimming removed 5 bases from V and 8 bases from J; junction bases left unmatched: 9. This CDR3 is built from 16 residues. The rearrangement uses TRBV3-1 (or the pseudogene TRBV3-2) and TRBJ2-3; 14 bases match TRBD2. The sequence derives from a woman aged 35 to 49 with COVID-19, enrolled during active disease. Material: peripheral blood. CDR3 DNA sequence: TGTGCCAGCAGCAGAGGGACTAGCGGGAGTTTTTCTACGCAGTATTTT. Protein product: CASSRGTSGSFSTQYF.